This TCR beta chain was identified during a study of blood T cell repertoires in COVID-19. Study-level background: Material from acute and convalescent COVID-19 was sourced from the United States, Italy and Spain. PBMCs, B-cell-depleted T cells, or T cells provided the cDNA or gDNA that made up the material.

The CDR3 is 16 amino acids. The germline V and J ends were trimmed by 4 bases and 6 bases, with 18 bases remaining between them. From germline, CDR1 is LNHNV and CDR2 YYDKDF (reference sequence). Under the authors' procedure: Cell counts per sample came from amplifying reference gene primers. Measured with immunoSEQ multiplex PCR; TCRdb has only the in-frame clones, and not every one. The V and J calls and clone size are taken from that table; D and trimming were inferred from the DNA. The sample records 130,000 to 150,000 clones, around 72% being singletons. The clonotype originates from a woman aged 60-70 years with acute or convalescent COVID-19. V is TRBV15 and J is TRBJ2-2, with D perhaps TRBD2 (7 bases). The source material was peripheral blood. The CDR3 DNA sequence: TGTGCCACCAGCACTCTACGGAGGGAGGGGGCCGGGGAGCTGTTTTTT. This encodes CATSTLRREGAGELFF.